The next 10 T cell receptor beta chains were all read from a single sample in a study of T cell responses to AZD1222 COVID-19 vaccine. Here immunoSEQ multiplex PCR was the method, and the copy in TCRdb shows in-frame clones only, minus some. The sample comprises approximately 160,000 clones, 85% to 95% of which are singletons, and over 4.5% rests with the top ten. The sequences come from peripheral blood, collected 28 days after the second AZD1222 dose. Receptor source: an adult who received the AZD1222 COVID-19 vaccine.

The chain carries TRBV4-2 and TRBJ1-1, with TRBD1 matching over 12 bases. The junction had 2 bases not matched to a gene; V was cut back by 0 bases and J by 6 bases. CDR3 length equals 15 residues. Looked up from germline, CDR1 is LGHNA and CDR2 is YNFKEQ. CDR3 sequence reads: CASSQEGQGAPEAFF. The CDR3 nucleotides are TGTGCCAGCAGCCAAGAGGGACAGGGGGCCCCTGAAGCTTTCTTT.

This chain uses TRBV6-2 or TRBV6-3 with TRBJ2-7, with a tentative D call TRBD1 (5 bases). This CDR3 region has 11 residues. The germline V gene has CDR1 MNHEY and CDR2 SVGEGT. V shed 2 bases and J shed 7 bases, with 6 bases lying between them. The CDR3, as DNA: TGTGCCAGCAGTTACAGGGGTGAGCAGTACTTC. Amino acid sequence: CASSYRGEQYF.

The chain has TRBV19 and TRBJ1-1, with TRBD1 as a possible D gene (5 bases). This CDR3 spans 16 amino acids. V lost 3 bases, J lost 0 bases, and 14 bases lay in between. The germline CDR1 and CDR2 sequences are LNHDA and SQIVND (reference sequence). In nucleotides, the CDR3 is TGTGCCAGTAGTATCGCAATTATCAGGGTGAACACTGAAGCTTTCTTT. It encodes CASSIAIIRVNTEAFF.

CDR3 in DNA: TGTGCCAGCAGCCAAGGGGTAGGGTCCCACGAGCAGTACTTC. This gives the protein CASSQGVGSHEQYF. The rearrangement joins TRBV3-1 (or the pseudogene TRBV3-2) to TRBJ2-7, with D unclear. Germline CDR1 and CDR2: LGHDT and YNNKEL (reference sequence). V gave up 1 base and J gave up 5 bases, with 12 bases separating them. CDR3 length: 14 residues.

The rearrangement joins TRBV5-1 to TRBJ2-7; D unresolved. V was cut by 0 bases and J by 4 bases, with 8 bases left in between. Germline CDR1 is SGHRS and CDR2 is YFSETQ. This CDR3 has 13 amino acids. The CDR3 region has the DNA TGCGCCAGCAGCTTGGAACGCCCGTACGAGCAGTACTTC. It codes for CASSLERPYEQYF.

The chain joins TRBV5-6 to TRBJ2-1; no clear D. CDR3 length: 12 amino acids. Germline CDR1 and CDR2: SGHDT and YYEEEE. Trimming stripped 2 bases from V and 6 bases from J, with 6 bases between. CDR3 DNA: TGTGCCAGCAGCTTTGGGCTCAATGAGCAGTTCTTC. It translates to CASSFGLNEQFF.

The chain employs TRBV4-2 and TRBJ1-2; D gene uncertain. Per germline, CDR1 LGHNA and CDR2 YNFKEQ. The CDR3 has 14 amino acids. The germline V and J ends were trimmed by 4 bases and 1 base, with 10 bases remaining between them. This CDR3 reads CASSREASNYGYTF. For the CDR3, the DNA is TGTGCCAGCAGCCGAGAGGCCAGTAACTATGGCTACACCTTC.

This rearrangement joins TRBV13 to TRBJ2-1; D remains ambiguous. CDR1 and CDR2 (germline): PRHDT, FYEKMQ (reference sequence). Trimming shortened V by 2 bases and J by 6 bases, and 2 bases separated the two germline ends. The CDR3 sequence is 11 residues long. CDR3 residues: CASSLRNEQFF. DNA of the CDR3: TGTGCCAGCAGCTTACGCAATGAGCAGTTCTTC.

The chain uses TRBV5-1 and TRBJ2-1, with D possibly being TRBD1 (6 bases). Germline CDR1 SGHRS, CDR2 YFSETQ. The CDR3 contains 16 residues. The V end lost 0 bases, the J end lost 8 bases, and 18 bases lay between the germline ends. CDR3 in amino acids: CASSLGQGIRTDEQFF. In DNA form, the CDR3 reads TGCGCCAGCAGCTTGGGCCAGGGGATCCGGACAGATGAGCAGTTCTTC.

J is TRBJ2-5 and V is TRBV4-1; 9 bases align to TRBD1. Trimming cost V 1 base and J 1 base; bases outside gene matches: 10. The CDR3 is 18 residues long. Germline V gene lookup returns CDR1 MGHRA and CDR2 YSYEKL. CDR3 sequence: CASSQVPPGQGAQETQYF. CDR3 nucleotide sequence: TGCGCCAGCAGCCAAGTCCCCCCGGGACAGGGTGCCCAAGAGACCCAGTACTTC.